These 4 T cell receptor beta chains were sequenced from one sample in a study of cytomegalovirus exposure and HLA in healthy donors. Primers included in the PCR were 60 Vbeta and 13 Jbeta primers. TCRdb's copy holds only in-frame clones and misses some; the assay was immunoSEQ multiplex PCR. The sample yields about 76,000 clones, about three quarters seen once. The sequenced material came from PBMCs. These receptors were collected from a male donor in good health and CMV-seropositive.

The rearrangement links TRBV19 to TRBJ2-5; the match to TRBD1 covers 9 bases. The trim removed 3 bases at V and 4 bases at J, leaving 9 bases unmatched. This CDR3 has 16 residues. Germline loops: CDR1 LNHDA, CDR2 SQIVND (reference sequence). The DNA for the CDR3 is TGTGCCAGTAGTATTCCGGGACAGGGTAATGTAGAGACCCAGTACTTC. Translating it yields CASSIPGQGNVETQYF.

The J gene is TRBJ1-2, the V gene TRBV18; the match to TRBD1 covers 8 bases. CDR3 length: 14 residues. Germline lookup yields CDR1 KGHSH and CDR2 LQKENI. V dropped 4 bases and J dropped 6; count of bases not matched to a gene: 7. The CDR3 bases are TGTGCCAGCTCACTCGGACAGGGATGGGATGGCTACACCTTC. Residues: CASSLGQGWDGYTF.

In this sample, this clone turned up once. The chain employs TRBV9 and TRBJ1-2; D is perhaps TRBD1 (5 bases). V was clipped by 10 bases and J by 0 bases, with 16 bases between them. Looked up from germline, CDR1 is SGDLS and CDR2 is YYNGEE. This CDR3 comprises 14 residues. In nucleotides, the CDR3 is TGTGCCCGCAAACAGGACCGTACTAACTATGGCTACACCTTC. Amino acid sequence: CARKQDRTNYGYTF.

The rearrangement uses TRBV5-1 and TRBJ2-7, with 9 bases that match TRBD1. Trimming took 4 bases from V and 0 from J; bases not matched to a gene: 5. Germline CDR1 reads SGHRS; CDR2 reads YFSETQ. This CDR3 has 15 amino acids. The CDR3 protein is CASSGRTGASYEQYF. CDR3 sequence (DNA): TGCGCCAGCAGCGGAAGGACAGGGGCCTCCTACGAGCAGTACTTC.